This TCR beta chain originates from a study of T cells after somatic rescue of genetic block. Measured with immunoSEQ multiplex PCR; TCRdb has only the in-frame clones, and not every one. The data contain thousands of clones, about 80% of them singletons. Germline CDR1 reads MNHEY; CDR2 reads SVGAGI. V shed 7 bases and J shed 7 bases, with 19 bases lying between them. CDR3 length equals 14 residues. Sequencing was done on a sample of peripheral blood mononuclear cells (PBMCs). The chain carries TRBV6-5 and TRBJ1-2; D uncertain. The sequence derives from a boy younger than 18. The CDR3 spells CASKFFGIWGGYTF. As DNA, the CDR3 is TGTGCCAGCAAGTTTTTTGGGATTTGGGGTGGCTACACCTTC.